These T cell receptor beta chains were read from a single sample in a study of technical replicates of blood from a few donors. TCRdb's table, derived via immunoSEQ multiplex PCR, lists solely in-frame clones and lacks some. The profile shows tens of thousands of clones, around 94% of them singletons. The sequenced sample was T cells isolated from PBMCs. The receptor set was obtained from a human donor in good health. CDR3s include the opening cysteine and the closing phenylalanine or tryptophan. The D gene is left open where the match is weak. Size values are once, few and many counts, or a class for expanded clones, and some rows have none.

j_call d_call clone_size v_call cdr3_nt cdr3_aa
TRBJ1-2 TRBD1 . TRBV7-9 TGTGCCAGCAGCACCACTCGACAGGGGACTTTTGGGGATGGCTACACCTTC CASSTTRQGTFGDGYTF
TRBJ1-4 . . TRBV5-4 TGTGCCAGCAGCTTGGCTAAAGACGGGGGTGAAAAACTGTTTTTT CASSLAKDGGEKLFF
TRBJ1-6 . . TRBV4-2 TGTGCCAGCAGCCAAGTTAGTTGGGGGGTCACCTATAATTCACCCCTCCACTTT CASSQVSWGVTYNSPLHF
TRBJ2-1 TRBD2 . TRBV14 TGTGCCAGCAGCCCACGGCCTCTAGCGGGGGGTAAGAGCTCCTACAATGAGCAGTTCTTC CASSPRPLAGGKSSYNEQFF
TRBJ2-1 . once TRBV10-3 TGTGCCATCAGGGATCCCCGGACCGGGACCTACAATGAGCAGTTCTTC CAIRDPRTGTYNEQFF
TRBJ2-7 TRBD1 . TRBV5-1 TGCGCCAGCAGCTTTTTTGCCGGGACAGGCCCCTACGAGCAGTACTTC CASSFFAGTGPYEQYF
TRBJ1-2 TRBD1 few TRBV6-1 TGTGCCAGCAGTGAATCTCGGGACAGGGGTGGCTACACCTTC CASSESRDRGGYTF
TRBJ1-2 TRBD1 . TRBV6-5 TGTGCCAGCAGTCCGATCCTAGACAGGGTAGATGGCTACACCTTC CASSPILDRVDGYTF
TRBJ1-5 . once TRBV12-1 TGTGCCAGCAGCCTGACACCAACTCAAAATCAGCCCCAGCATTTT CASSLTPTQNQPQHF
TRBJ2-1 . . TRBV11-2 TGTGCCAGCAGTCGCCGGAGGACGGGGTGGGATGAGCAGTTCTTC CASSRRRTGWDEQFF
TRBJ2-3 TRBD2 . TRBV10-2 TGCGCCAGCGGCGGACTAGCAGGGGATACGCAGTATTTT CASGGLAGDTQYF
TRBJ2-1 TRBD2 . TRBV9 TGTGCCAGCAGCCCAGCGGGAGGTTTTTCTGGGCAGTTCTTC CASSPAGGFSGQFF
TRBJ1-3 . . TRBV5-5 TGTGCCAGCAGCTTGGCGGGGGATGGAAACACCATATATTTT CASSLAGDGNTIYF
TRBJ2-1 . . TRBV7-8 TGTGCCAGCAGCCCAATCGCGGGGTACCCTGAGCAGTTCTTC CASSPIAGYPEQFF
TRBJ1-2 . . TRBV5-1 TGCGCCAGCAGCTCGCAAACGGCGGCCGGCGGCTATGGCTACACCTTC CASSSQTAAGGYGYTF
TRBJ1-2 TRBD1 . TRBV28 TGTGCCAGCAGTTCGCCATCTCGGACAGGGATGTCTTATGGCTACACCTTC CASSSPSRTGMSYGYTF
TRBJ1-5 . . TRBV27 TGTGCCAGCAGTTTAAAATCAGGGTTCAATCAGCCCCAGCATTTT CASSLKSGFNQPQHF
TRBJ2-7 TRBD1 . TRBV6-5 TGTGCCAGCACTCGGGGACAGGGTATCAGGGAGCAGTACTTC CASTRGQGIREQYF
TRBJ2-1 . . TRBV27 TGTGCCAGCAGCGCGAGAATGGCGGGGAACTACAATGAGCAGTTCTTC CASSARMAGNYNEQFF
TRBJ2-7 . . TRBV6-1 TGTGCCAGCAGTGAATTCGAAGTTGGGGCCCCTTACGAGCAGTACTTC CASSEFEVGAPYEQYF
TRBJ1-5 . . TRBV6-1 TGTGCCAGCAGAGAAGCCGCAGGGGTCCGCCAGCCCCAGCATTTT CASREAAGVRQPQHF
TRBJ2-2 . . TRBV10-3 TGTGCCATCATCACTTCAGCGGGCGTGAACACCGGGGAGCTGTTTTTT CAIITSAGVNTGELFF
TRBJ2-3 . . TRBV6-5 TGTGCCAGCAGCCGGTCCGCAGATACGCAGTATTTT CASSRSADTQYF
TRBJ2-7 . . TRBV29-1 TGCAGCGTCGCATCTGACAGCATCTCCTACGAGCAGTACTTC CSVASDSISYEQYF
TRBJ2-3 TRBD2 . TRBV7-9 TGTGCCAGCAGCTCAGGACTAGCGGAGAGCACAGATACGCAGTATTTT CASSSGLAESTDTQYF
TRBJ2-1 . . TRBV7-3 TGTGCCAGCAGCTCCCTCTTAGGGATGGGGGCGCGGTACAATGAGCAGTTCTTC CASSSLLGMGARYNEQFF
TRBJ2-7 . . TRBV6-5 TGTGCCAGCAGTCTTTGGTCCCCGGGGGAGCAGTACTTC CASSLWSPGEQYF
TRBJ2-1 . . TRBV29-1 TGCAGCGTTGAAAGTGGGAGCTCCTACAATGAGCAGTTCTTC CSVESGSSYNEQFF
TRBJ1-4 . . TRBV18 TGTGCCAGCTCACACCGGGGGGCTGTTAATGAAAAACTGTTTTTT CASSHRGAVNEKLFF
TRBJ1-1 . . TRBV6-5 TGTGCCAGCAGAGACATAGTTGGGAACACTGAAGCTTTCTTT CASRDIVGNTEAFF
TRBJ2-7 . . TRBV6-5 TGTGCCAGCAGTCCCGGACAAATCCCCCTCTACGAGCAGTACTTC CASSPGQIPLYEQYF
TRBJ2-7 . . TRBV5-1 TGCGCCAGCAGCCAAACGACAGGAACCTACGAGCAGTACTTC CASSQTTGTYEQYF
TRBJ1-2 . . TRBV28 TGTGCCAGCAGTTATGAGGTAGTGGGGCCTGGCTACACCTTC CASSYEVVGPGYTF
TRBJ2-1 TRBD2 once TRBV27 TGTGCCAGCAGTTTAGGTAGCGGGGACTACAATGAGCAGTTCTTC CASSLGSGDYNEQFF
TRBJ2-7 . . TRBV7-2 TGTGCCAGCAGCAGGACTGTTTCATTCTCCTACGAGCAGTACTTC CASSRTVSFSYEQYF
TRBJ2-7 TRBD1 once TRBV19 TGTGCCAGTAGTAGGGACAGGGGCCACGAGCAGTACTTC CASSRDRGHEQYF
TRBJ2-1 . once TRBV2 TGTGCCAGCAGTTACGGGGTTTACAATGAGCAGTTCTTC CASSYGVYNEQFF
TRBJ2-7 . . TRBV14 TGTGCCAGCAGCCAACTCTCCTCAGGCACCGAGCAGTACTTC CASSQLSSGTEQYF
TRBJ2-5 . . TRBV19 TGTGCCAGTTCCCGTCAGTCCGTCTTTCAAGAGACCCAGTACTTC CASSRQSVFQETQYF
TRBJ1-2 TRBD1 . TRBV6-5 TGTGCCAGCAGCCCCCCGGGACAGAGGATGGGCTACACCTTC CASSPPGQRMGYTF
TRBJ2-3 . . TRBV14 TGTGCCAGCAGCCATTCCCTAGGCCCAGATACGCAGTATTTT CASSHSLGPDTQYF
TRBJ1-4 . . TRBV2 TGTGCCAGCAGGGCGGGGCGGGCAACTAATGAAAAACTGTTTTTT CASRAGRATNEKLFF
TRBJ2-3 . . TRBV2 TGTGCCAGCAGTGAAGCTGAAAGTGCGGATACGCAGTATTTT CASSEAESADTQYF
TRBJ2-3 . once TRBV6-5 TGTGCCAGCAGACAGGAGACCACAGATACGCAGTATTTT CASRQETTDTQYF
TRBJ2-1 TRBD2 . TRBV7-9 TGTGCCAGCAGCTTGGGGGGGGAGCAGTTCTTC CASSLGGEQFF
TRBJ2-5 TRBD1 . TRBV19 TGTGCCAGTAGTTCCCGGGACAGGGCACAAGAGACCCAGTACTTC CASSSRDRAQETQYF
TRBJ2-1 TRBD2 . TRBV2 TGTGCCAGCAGGGGACTAGCGGGAGGTGAGAATGAGCAGTTCTTC CASRGLAGGENEQFF